The clone carrying this TCR beta chain was found a few times. Its antigen is as yet unknown. This CDR3 contains 17 residues. Trimming removed 3 bases at V and 0 bases at J, with 17 bases between. Germline CDR1 reads LNHDA; CDR2 reads SQIVND (reference sequence). The data are from a study of response to subunit inactivated influenza vaccine. Study results and caveats: Authors suggested seasonal influenza vaccinations each recruit few new T cells.

TCRdb used MiXCR to reprocess the RT-PCR reads, holding one entry per CDR3 protein. Of 150,000 or so distinct CDR3 sequences listed, about a tenth were seen once; the top ten hold 9.5% to 15%. The sequence was obtained from a man aged 45-65 years who received an inactivated influenza vaccine. The chain uses TRBV19 and TRBJ1-1; D is undetermined. The specimen was non-naive T cells sorted from PBMCs, collected 35 to 45 days after vaccination. The CDR3 bases are TGTGCCAGTAGTATCGGAAAGGTGCGGTCCCTGAACACTGAAGCTTTCTTT. Translated: CASSIGKVRSLNTEAFF.